These 22 T cell receptor beta chains share one sample of origin, sequenced in a study of T cells in localized non-small cell lung cancer. Sequencing was performed with immunoSEQ multiplex PCR; in TCRdb, only in-frame clones are kept and a portion is missing. In the table there are about 78,000 clones, 84% of which are singletons. Source: peripheral blood, taken before any cancer treatment. The receptors shown here come from a man aged 40-75 years with stage I lung adenocarcinoma.

The chain employs TRBV7-2 and TRBJ2-7; unclear D gene. Trimming removed 6 bases from V and 3 bases from J, with 6 bases in between. The CDR3 has 11 residues. Germline-derived CDR1 and CDR2 are SGHTA and FQGNSA. The CDR3 is CASSQIYEQYF. CDR3 bases: TGTGCCAGCAGTCAAATCTACGAGCAGTACTTC.

The count of this clone is one. J is TRBJ2-1 and V is TRBV27; TRBD1 aligns across 8 bases. CDR1 is MNHEY, CDR2 SMNVEV, per germline (reference sequence). The V and J ends lost 2 bases and 4 bases, in that order; junction bases with no gene match: 1. There are 14 residues in the CDR3. CDR3: CASSLQGAYNEQFF. In DNA form, the CDR3 reads TGTGCCAGCAGTTTACAGGGGGCGTACAATGAGCAGTTCTTC.

The V gene is TRBV28, the J gene TRBJ2-7; D is perhaps TRBD1 (7 bases). CDR3 length: 13 amino acids. The V gene's germline CDR1 is MDHEN and CDR2 SYDVKM. Trimming cost V 6 bases and J 6 bases, with 15 bases left between them. CDR3 in amino acids: CASSGGQTLEQYF. The CDR3 DNA reads TGTGCCAGCAGCGGGGGACAGACCCTCGAGCAGTACTTC.

V and J are TRBV11-2 and TRBJ2-3; D remains unclear. CDR3 length: 14 amino acids. Germline V gene lookup returns CDR1 SGHAT and CDR2 FQNNGV. Trimming removed 5 bases from V and 2 bases from J, with 11 bases in between. The CDR3 nucleotides are TGTGCCAGCAGCCCCCCCGCCGTCACAGATACGCAGTATTTT. Encoded protein: CASSPPAVTDTQYF.

The chain recombines TRBV27 with TRBJ2-5; no definite D call. This CDR3 comprises 13 residues. The V gene's germline CDR1 is MNHEY and CDR2 SMNVEV (reference sequence). The V end lost 3 bases, the J end lost 2 bases, and 7 bases lay between the germline ends. The CDR3 spells CASSLIGQETQYF. CDR3 nucleotide sequence: TGTGCCAGCAGTTTGATAGGACAAGAGACCCAGTACTTC.

The chain links TRBV29-1 to TRBJ2-7; D unresolved. Trimming left V 7 bases short and J 5 bases short, with 18 bases between. CDR1 and CDR2 from the germline V gene are SQVTM and ANQGSEA. This CDR3 has 13 residues. CDR3 loop: CSAEQDASDEQYF. In DNA form, the CDR3 reads TGCAGCGCTGAGCAGGATGCCAGCGACGAGCAGTACTTC.

This clone was found once. The gene calls are TRBV30 and TRBJ2-2, with 7 bases that match TRBD1. The length of the CDR3 is 15 residues. With V trimmed by 0 bases and J by 2 bases, 3 bases remained unmatched. In germline, CDR1 is GTSNPN, CDR2 SVGIG (reference sequence). The CDR3 protein is CAWSVGTANTGELFF. CDR3 in DNA: TGTGCCTGGAGTGTAGGGACAGCCAACACCGGGGAGCTGTTTTTT.

The table lists this clone with a count of one. This chain joins TRBV10-3 and TRBJ2-1, with 13 bases lining up with TRBD2. The V and J ends lost 6 bases and 6 bases, in that order; junction bases with no gene match: 14. Germline V gives CDR1 ENHRY, CDR2 SYGVKD. The CDR3 runs to 18 residues. The CDR3, as DNA: TGTGCCATCAGAGACGGACTAGCGGGGGCCCTCATTGGCAATGAGCAGTTCTTC. It specifies CAIRDGLAGALIGNEQFF.

J is TRBJ2-5 and V is TRBV9, with D unresolved. The CDR3 runs to 17 residues. V lost 0 bases, J lost 1 base, and 16 bases lay in between. CDR1 is SGDLS and CDR2 is YYNGEE in the germline V gene. The CDR3 loop reads CASSVDRSQVTQETQYF. The CDR3 nucleotides are TGTGCCAGCAGCGTAGACCGGAGCCAGGTCACCCAAGAGACCCAGTACTTC.

This clone came up a few times. This chain connects TRBV7-2 to TRBJ1-1; D gene uncertain. The CDR3 has 15 amino acids. Looked up from germline, CDR1 is SGHTA and CDR2 is FQGNSA. V lost 5 bases and J 4 bases, leaving 17 bases between the germline ends. The chain's CDR3 is CASSALTIGGTEAFF. CDR3 in DNA: TGTGCCAGCAGCGCCCTAACCATCGGCGGCACTGAAGCTTTCTTT.

CDR3 nucleotides: TGTGCCAGTAGTATGCGACAGGGGGTCTCCTACGAGCAGTACTTC. Residues: CASSMRQGVSYEQYF. The chain employs TRBV19 and TRBJ2-7; 9 bases map to TRBD1. Germline trimming cut 3 bases from V and 0 bases from J; bases unmatched to any gene: 3. In germline, CDR1 is LNHDA, CDR2 SQIVND (reference sequence). The CDR3 sequence is 15 residues long.

The chain has TRBV14 and TRBJ1-2; D is possibly TRBD1 (5 bases). The CDR3 runs to 15 residues. V lost 0 bases, J lost 0 bases, and 8 bases lay in between. Germline CDR1 and CDR2: SGHDN and FVKESK. This CDR3 is CASSQDRQTNYGYTF. The CDR3 DNA follows: TGTGCCAGCAGCCAAGACCGACAGACTAACTATGGCTACACCTTC.

The rearrangement links TRBV18 to TRBJ2-1; D is unresolved. Trimming removed 2 bases at V and 3 bases at J, with 8 bases between. CDR1 is KGHSH, CDR2 LQKENI, per germline. This CDR3 is built from 14 residues. This chain's CDR3 is CASSPLRDYNEQFF. As DNA, the CDR3 is TGTGCCAGCTCACCATTAAGGGACTACAATGAGCAGTTCTTC.

The chain has TRBV11-2 and TRBJ2-5, with D tentatively TRBD2 (6 bases). The CDR3 extends over 14 amino acids. Per the germline V gene, CDR1 is SGHAT and CDR2 is FQNNGV. V shed 5 bases and J shed 5 bases, with 15 bases lying between them. In DNA, the CDR3 is TGTGCCAGCAGCAAGGCCCGGGGGTGGGAGACCCAGTACTTC. This encodes CASSKARGWETQYF. Filled out from reference TRBV11-2 and TRBJ2-5, the complete variable domain reads EAGVAQSPRYKIIEKRQSVAFWCNPISGHATLYWYQQILGQGPKLLIQFQNNGVVDDSQLPKDRFSAERLKGVDSTLKIQPAKLEDSAVYLCASSKARGWETQYFGPGTRLLVL.

This clone was observed a few times. The V and J genes are TRBV15 and TRBJ2-5; 9 nucleotides match TRBD2. Germline trimming cut 5 bases from V and 4 bases from J; bases unmatched to any gene: 11. The germline V gene encodes CDR1 LNHNV and CDR2 YYDKDF (reference sequence). The CDR3 is 16 residues long. CDR3 loop: CATSGLHSGGGETQYF. The DNA of the CDR3 is TGTGCCACCAGCGGCCTTCATAGCGGGGGCGGAGAGACCCAGTACTTC.

V usage is TRBV28 and J usage is TRBJ1-3, with 8 bases that match TRBD1. After removal of 5 bases from V and 4 bases from J, the junction contained 7 bases not matched to a gene. This CDR3 is 15 amino acids long. Germline assignment: CDR1 MDHEN and CDR2 SYDVKM. CDR3 sequence: CASSPFRGRGNTIYF. In DNA, the CDR3 is TGTGCCAGCAGTCCCTTCAGGGGGCGGGGAAACACCATATATTTT.

This chain uses TRBV6-6 with TRBJ1-2; 10 nucleotides align to TRBD1. The CDR3 sequence is 15 residues long. V lost 6 bases, J lost 4 bases, and 8 bases stayed unmatched. The germline V gene has CDR1 MNHNY and CDR2 SVGAGI (reference sequence). The CDR3 sequence is CASRPSGQGTYGYTF. The CDR3 DNA reads as TGTGCCAGCAGACCCTCGGGACAGGGGACCTATGGCTACACCTTC.

The rearrangement joins TRBV4-1 to TRBJ2-7; D tentatively fits TRBD1 or TRBD2 (5 bases each). The length of the CDR3 is 15 residues. V lost 3 bases and J lost 2, with 14 bases in between. Germline V gene data show CDR1 as MGHRA and CDR2 as YSYEKL. The CDR3 spells CASSQGRDGTYEQYF. The CDR3, as DNA: TGCGCCAGCAGCCAGGGACGGGACGGGACCTACGAGCAGTACTTC.

The chain carries TRBV29-1 and TRBJ2-2; a weak D match, TRBD1 (6 bases). Per germline, CDR1 SQVTM and CDR2 ANQGSEA. This CDR3 is 17 amino acids long. Deletions cut 6 bases from V and 2 bases from J, with 22 bases between. For the CDR3, the DNA is TGCAGCGTCGGGTACCACAGGGCTATTATTAACACCGGGGAGCTGTTTTTT. Its protein product is CSVGYHRAIINTGELFF.

The chain employs TRBV30 and TRBJ2-2, with D possibly TRBD2 on 7 matching bases. The CDR3 covers 15 residues. Germline V gene sequence: CDR1 GTSNPN, CDR2 SVGIG (reference sequence). Trimming left V 2 bases short and J 7 bases short, with 17 bases between. The CDR3 nucleotides are TGTGCCTGGAGTAATGCGGGGGCCGAGGTCGGGGAGCTGTTTTTT. It yields the protein CAWSNAGAEVGELFF.

There are a few counts of this clone. The gene calls are TRBV7-2 and TRBJ2-1; 10 bases are a match to TRBD2. The V and J ends lost 0 bases and 8 bases, in that order; junction bases with no gene match: 7. The CDR3 is made up of 16 amino acids. Per the germline V gene, CDR1 is SGHTA and CDR2 is FQGNSA. Written as DNA, the CDR3 is TGTGCCAGCAGCTTAGCGCCTGGGCTAGCGGGAGATGAGCAGTTCTTC. Translating it yields CASSLAPGLAGDEQFF.

This clone was counted only a few times. The chain combines TRBV5-1 with TRBJ2-7, with no clear D. The ends were cut back, 0 bases at V and 2 bases at J, with 9 bases in the middle. The CDR3 length is 14 residues. Per germline, CDR1 SGHRS and CDR2 YFSETQ. In DNA, the CDR3 is TGCGCCAGCAGCTTGGCCAGTGAGACCTACGAGCAGTACTTC. It specifies CASSLASETYEQYF.